This TCR beta chain was captured in a study of graft-versus-host responses after intestinal transplantation. Study-wide background: The transplants performed in recipients were multivisceral, liver-intestinal, or isolated intestinal. Induction with anti-thymocyte globulin, then tacrolimus and steroids for roughly three years, was given to all recipients. Study results and limitations: Circulating GvH clones peaking coincided with falling HvG clones soon after transplant. Recipient marrow contained GvH clones, some of which appeared first in ileum or blood.

In the case of this clone: What it binds is not known.

Only in-frame clones appear in the TCRdb table, and some are missing; sequencing was by immunoSEQ multiplex PCR. Among about 120,000 clones listed, roughly 91% were seen once. There are 13 residues in the CDR3. Trimming stripped 5 bases from V and 6 bases from J, with 11 bases between. Germline V CDR1 and CDR2: SGHRS, YFSETQ. The TCR was taken from a human donor who received an intestinal transplant. The sequenced sample was unstimulated CD4+ T cells sorted from spleen or lymph node cells, obtained before intestinal transplant. This rearrangement joins TRBV5-1 to TRBJ2-2; tentative D call: TRBD2 (6 bases). CDR3 protein: CASRIAGSGELFF. CDR3 nucleotides: TGCGCCAGCAGAATCGCGGGATCCGGGGAGCTGTTTTTT.